This T cell receptor (beta chain) stems from a study of blood T cell repertoires in COVID-19. Clones were read by immunoSEQ multiplex PCR, and TCRdb kept only the in-frame ones, dropping some. The sample lists about 150,000 clones, 75% to 90% seen once, with roughly 15% in the top ten. The V end was cut by 7 bases, the J end by 0 bases, with 19 bases between. The CDR3 is 16 amino acids. From germline, CDR1 is SNHLY and CDR2 FYNNEI. This receptor was identified in a middle-aged woman with acute or convalescent COVID-19. Sample: peripheral blood. This chain links TRBV2 with TRBJ2-7, with a weak D call TRBD2 (5 bases). The CDR3 DNA follows: TGTGCCAGCAATAGGTCGGGCGGGTTTTACTCCTACGAGCAGTACTTC. Protein: CASNRSGGFYSYEQYF.